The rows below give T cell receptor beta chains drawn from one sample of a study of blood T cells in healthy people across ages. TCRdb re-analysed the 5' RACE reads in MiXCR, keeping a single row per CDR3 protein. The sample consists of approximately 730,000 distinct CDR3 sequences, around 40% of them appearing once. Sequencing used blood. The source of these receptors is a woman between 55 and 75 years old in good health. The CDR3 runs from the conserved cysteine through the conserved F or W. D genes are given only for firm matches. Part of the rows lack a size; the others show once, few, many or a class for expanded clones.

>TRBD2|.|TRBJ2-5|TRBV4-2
CASSQALAEYNEQYF
TGTGCCAGCAGCCAAGCACTAGCGGAGTACAATGAGCAGTACTTC
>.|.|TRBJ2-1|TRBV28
CATNRAAGEQFF
TGTGCCACCAATCGGGCGGCCGGCGAGCAGTTCTTC
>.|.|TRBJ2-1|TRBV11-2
CASSLAPRGRHNEQFF
TGTGCCAGCAGCTTAGCCCCTAGAGGAAGGCACAATGAGCAGTTCTTC
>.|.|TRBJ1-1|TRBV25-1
CASNSLSGTEAFF
TGTGCCAGCAACTCCTTATCTGGCACTGAAGCTTTCTTT
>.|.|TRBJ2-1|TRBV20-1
CSASIGSYNEQFF
TGCAGTGCCTCAATCGGCTCCTACAATGAGCAGTTCTTC
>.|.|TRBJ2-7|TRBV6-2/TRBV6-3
CASKGLPREQYF
TGTGCCTCCAAAGGTCTGCCACGCGAGCAGTACTTC
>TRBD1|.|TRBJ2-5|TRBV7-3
CASSLNAQSWGQQETQYF
TGTGCCAGCAGCTTAAACGCGCAGAGTTGGGGACAGCAAGAGACCCAGTACTTC
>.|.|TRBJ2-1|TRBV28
CASSVALPYNEQFF
TGTGCCAGCAGTGTCGCTCTCCCCTACAATGAGCAGTTCTTC
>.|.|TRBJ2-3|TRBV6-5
CASSYGGSISTDTQYF
TGTGCCAGCAGTTACGGGGGCAGCATTAGCACAGATACGCAGTATTTT
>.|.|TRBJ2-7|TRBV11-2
CASSLMAPGQGLYEQYF
TGTGCCAGCAGCTTAATGGCCCCTGGCCAGGGCCTCTACGAGCAGTACTTC
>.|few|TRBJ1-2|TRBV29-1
CSVDVRTYYGYTF
TGCAGCGTTGACGTCAGAACTTATTATGGCTACACCTTC
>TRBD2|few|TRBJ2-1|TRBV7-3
CASSLSGLEDNEQFF
TGTGCCAGCAGCTTAAGTGGACTAGAAGACAATGAGCAGTTCTTC
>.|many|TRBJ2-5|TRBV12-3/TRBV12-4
CASSLGSKETQYF
TGTGCCAGCAGCCTCGGGAGTAAAGAGACCCAGTACTTC
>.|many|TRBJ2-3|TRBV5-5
CASDRIGTDTQYF
TGTGCCAGCGACAGGATCGGGACAGATACGCAGTATTTT
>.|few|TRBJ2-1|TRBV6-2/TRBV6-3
CASSYGPEQFF
TGTGCCAGCAGTTATGGGCCCGAGCAGTTCTTC
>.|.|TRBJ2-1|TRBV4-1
CASSQPRQSTEQFF
TGCGCCAGCAGCCAACCCCGGCAGTCGACTGAGCAGTTCTTC
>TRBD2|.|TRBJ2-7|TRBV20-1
CSAQGLAAYEQYF
TGCAGTGCACAAGGACTAGCGGCCTACGAGCAGTACTTC
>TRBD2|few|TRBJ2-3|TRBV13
CASSGPGLAGFTDTQYF
TGTGCCAGCAGCGGGCCGGGACTAGCGGGATTCACAGATACGCAGTATTTT
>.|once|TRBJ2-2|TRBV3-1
CASSQGKIGGELFF
TGTGCCAGCAGCCAAGGCAAGATCGGCGGGGAGCTGTTTTTT
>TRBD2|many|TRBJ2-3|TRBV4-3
CASSQGLGGSGDTQYF
TGCGCCAGCAGCCAAGGACTCGGGGGGTCGGGAGATACGCAGTATTTT
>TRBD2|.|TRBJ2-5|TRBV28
CASSALGTRTNEQYF
TGTGCCAGCAGTGCCTTGGGGACTAGAACCAATGAGCAGTACTTC
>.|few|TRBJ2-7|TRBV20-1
CSAGRGTYEQYF
TGCAGTGCCGGGCGGGGTACCTACGAGCAGTACTTC
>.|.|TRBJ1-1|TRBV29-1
CSVAAGNTEAFF
TGCAGCGTTGCAGCGGGGAACACTGAAGCTTTCTTT
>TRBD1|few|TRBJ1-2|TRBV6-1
CASRIAGGNYGYTF
TGTGCCAGCAGGATTGCAGGGGGCAACTATGGCTACACCTTC
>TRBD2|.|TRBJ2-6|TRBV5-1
CASSGGGDSGANVLTF
TGCGCCAGCAGTGGGGGGGGGGACTCTGGGGCCAACGTCCTGACTTTC
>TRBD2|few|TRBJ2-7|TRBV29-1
CSVGTSGSKGEQYF
TGCAGCGTGGGGACTAGCGGGAGTAAGGGTGAGCAGTACTTC
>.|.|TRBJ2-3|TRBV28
CASSPLPRQGGGTDTQYF
TGTGCCAGCAGCCCGCTCCCCAGACAGGGAGGGGGCACAGATACGCAGTATTTT
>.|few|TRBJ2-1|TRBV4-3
CASSQATNSVWDEQFF
TGCGCCAGCAGCCAAGCTACAAACAGCGTTTGGGATGAGCAGTTCTTC
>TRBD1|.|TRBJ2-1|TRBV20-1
CSVPGQGYYNEQFF
TGCAGTGTACCGGGACAGGGATATTATAATGAGCAGTTCTTC
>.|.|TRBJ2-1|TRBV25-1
CASRARVYNVQFF
TGTGCCAGCCGTGCCCGCGTATACAATGTGCAGTTCTTC
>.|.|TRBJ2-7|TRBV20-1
CSASRPGSTYEQYF
TGCAGTGCTAGCAGGCCGGGATCAACCTACGAGCAGTACTTC
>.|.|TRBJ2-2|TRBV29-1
CSVTVGTGSTGELFF
TGCAGCGTCACAGTGGGGACGGGATCCACCGGGGAGCTGTTTTTT
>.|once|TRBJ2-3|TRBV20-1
CSATHPDYTDTQYF
TGCAGTGCTACTCACCCGGATTACACAGATACGCAGTATTTT
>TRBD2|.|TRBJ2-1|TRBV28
CASSGSREMGNEQFF
TGTGCCAGCAGTGGGTCGCGGGAGATGGGCAATGAGCAGTTCTTC
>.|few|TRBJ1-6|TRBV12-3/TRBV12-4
CASRSFDRRNSPLHF
TGTGCCAGCAGATCCTTCGACAGGAGGAATTCACCCCTCCACTTT
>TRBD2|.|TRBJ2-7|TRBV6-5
CASSRTGGGPYEQYF
TGTGCCAGCAGTCGAACGGGCGGGGGTCCCTACGAGCAGTACTTC
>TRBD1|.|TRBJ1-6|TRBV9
CASSRRAGGWNSPLHF
TGTGCCAGCAGTCGCCGGGCAGGGGGATGGAATTCACCCCTCCACTTT
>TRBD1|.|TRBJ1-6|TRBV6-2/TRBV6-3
CASSYRSQGAIGSPLHF
TGTGCCAGCAGTTACCGATCGCAGGGGGCGATTGGTTCACCCCTCCACTTT
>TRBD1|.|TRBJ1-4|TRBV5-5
CASSGGTAATNEKLFF
TGTGCCAGCAGCGGGGGGACAGCGGCAACTAATGAAAAACTGTTTTTT
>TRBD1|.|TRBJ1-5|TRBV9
CASSSGTVPSQPQHF
TGTGCCAGCAGCAGTGGGACAGTACCTAGTCAGCCCCAGCATTTT
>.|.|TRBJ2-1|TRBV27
CASSCERLSYNEQFF
TGTGCCAGCAGTTGCGAGCGGCTCTCCTACAATGAGCAGTTCTTC
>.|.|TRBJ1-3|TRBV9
CASSVIAGLGGNTIYF
TGTGCCAGCAGCGTAATAGCAGGGTTGGGCGGAAACACCATATATTTT
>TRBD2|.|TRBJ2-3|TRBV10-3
CAIRSGGQGTDTQYF
TGTGCCATCAGATCGGGGGGGCAGGGCACAGATACGCAGTATTTT
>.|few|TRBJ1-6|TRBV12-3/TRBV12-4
CASSSLGELISPLHF
TGTGCCAGCAGTTCCTTGGGAGAGCTTATTTCACCCCTCCACTTT
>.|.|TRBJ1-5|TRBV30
CAWNPQGDQPQHF
TGTGCCTGGAACCCTCAGGGTGATCAGCCCCAGCATTTT
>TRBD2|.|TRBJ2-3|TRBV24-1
CATSDPGLAGKDTQYF
TGTGCCACCAGTGACCCAGGACTAGCGGGAAAAGATACGCAGTATTTT
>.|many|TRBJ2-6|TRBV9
CASSNNRDSGANVLTF
TGTGCCAGCAGCAATAACAGGGACTCTGGGGCCAACGTCCTGACTTTC
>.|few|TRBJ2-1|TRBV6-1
CASSPDGSYNEQFF
TGTGCCAGCAGTCCCGACGGCTCCTACAATGAGCAGTTCTTC
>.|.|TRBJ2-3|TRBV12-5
CASGLSFAADTQYF
TGTGCTAGTGGTTTGTCCTTCGCAGCAGATACGCAGTATTTT
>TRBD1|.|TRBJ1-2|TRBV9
CASSVGQGAFGYTF
TGTGCCAGCAGCGTAGGACAGGGGGCTTTTGGCTACACCTTC
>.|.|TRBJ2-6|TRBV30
CAQDIIGFGANVLTF
TGTGCCCAGGACATTATTGGATTTGGGGCCAACGTCCTGACTTTC
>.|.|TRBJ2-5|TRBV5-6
CASSLTGAGTQYF
TGTGCCAGCAGCTTAACGGGAGCGGGGACCCAGTACTTC
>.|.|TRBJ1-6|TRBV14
CASSRTANSPLHF
TGTGCCAGCAGCCGGACAGCAAATTCACCCCTCCACTTT
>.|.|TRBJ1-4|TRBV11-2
CASSAPGQVNEKLFF
TGTGCCAGCAGCGCCCCGGGACAAGTGAATGAAAAACTGTTTTTT
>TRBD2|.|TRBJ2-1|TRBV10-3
CAISGQLAGGFDEQFF
TGTGCCATCAGTGGACAACTAGCGGGGGGCTTCGATGAGCAGTTCTTC
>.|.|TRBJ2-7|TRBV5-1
CASSLVRESSYEQYF
TGCGCCAGCAGCTTAGTTCGGGAAAGCTCCTACGAGCAGTACTTC
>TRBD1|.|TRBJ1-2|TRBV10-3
CAIREDRGKGYTF
TGTGCCATCAGGGAAGACAGGGGAAAGGGCTACACCTTC
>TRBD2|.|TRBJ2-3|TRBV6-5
CASSYRLAGGPDTQYF
TGTGCCAGCAGTTACCGACTAGCGGGAGGGCCAGATACGCAGTATTTT
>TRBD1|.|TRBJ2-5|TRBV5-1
CASSLGTGTRYERYF
TGCGCCAGCAGCTTGGGGACAGGGACTCGCTACGAGCGGTACTTC